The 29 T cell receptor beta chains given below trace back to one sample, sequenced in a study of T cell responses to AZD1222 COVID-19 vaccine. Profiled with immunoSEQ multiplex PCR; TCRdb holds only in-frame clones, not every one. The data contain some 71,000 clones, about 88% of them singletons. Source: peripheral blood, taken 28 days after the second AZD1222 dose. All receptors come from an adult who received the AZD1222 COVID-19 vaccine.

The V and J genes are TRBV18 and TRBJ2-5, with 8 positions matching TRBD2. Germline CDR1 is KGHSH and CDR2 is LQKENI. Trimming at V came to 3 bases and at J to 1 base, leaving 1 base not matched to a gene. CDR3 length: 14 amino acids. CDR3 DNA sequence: TGTGCCAGCTCACCGGGACTAGTCCAAGAGACCCAGTACTTC. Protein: CASSPGLVQETQYF.

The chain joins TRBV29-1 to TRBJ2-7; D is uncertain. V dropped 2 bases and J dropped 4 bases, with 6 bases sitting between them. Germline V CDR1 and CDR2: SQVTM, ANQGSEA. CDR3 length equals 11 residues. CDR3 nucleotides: TGCAGCGTTGAAAGTTCGTACGAGCAGTACTTC. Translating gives CSVESSYEQYF.

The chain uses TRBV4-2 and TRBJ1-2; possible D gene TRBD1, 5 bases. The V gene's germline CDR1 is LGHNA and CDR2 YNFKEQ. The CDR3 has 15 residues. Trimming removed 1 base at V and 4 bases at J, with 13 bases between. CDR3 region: CASSQGLQGAYGYTF. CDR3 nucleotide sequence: TGTGCCAGCAGCCAAGGTCTGCAGGGAGCCTATGGCTACACCTTC.

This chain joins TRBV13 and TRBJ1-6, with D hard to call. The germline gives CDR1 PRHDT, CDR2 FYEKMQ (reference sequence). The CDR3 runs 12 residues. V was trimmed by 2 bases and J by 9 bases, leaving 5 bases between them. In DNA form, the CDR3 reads TGTGCCAGCAGCTTAACGGCTTCACCCCTCCACTTT. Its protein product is CASSLTASPLHF.

The CDR3 region has the DNA TGTGCCAGCTCACCTCCTAGAGGTTCTTCCTACGAGCAGTACTTC. It yields the protein CASSPPRGSSYEQYF. This chain connects TRBV18 to TRBJ2-7; no definite D call. The ends were cut back, 3 bases at V and 1 base at J, with 13 bases in the middle. The CDR3 runs 15 residues. Germline loops: CDR1 KGHSH, CDR2 LQKENI.

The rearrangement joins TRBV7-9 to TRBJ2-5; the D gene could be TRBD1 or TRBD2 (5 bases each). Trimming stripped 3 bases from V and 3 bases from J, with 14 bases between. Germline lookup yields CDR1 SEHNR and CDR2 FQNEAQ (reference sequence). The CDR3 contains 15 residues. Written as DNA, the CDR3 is TGTGCCAGCAGCTTTTGGGGCGAGAGGGAAGAGACCCAGTACTTC. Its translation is CASSFWGEREETQYF.

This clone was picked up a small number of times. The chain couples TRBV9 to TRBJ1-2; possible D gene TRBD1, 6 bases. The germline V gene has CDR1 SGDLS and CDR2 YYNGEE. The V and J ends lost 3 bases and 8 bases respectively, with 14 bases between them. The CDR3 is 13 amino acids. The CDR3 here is CASSAENRDGYTF. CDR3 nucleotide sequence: TGTGCCAGCAGCGCGGAGAACAGGGACGGCTACACCTTC.

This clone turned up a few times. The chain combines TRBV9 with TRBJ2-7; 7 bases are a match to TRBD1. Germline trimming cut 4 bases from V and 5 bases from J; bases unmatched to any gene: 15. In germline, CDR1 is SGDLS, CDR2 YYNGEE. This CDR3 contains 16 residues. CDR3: CASSPRTGSTSDEQYF. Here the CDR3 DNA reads TGTGCCAGCAGCCCCCGGACAGGTTCTACTTCGGACGAGCAGTACTTC.

The CDR3 loop is CASTPSAMGTGELFF. CDR3 nucleotide sequence: TGTGCCAGCACCCCTAGCGCCATGGGTACCGGGGAGCTGTTTTTT. This chain links TRBV25-1 with TRBJ2-2; D possibly corresponds to TRBD2 (6 bases). This CDR3 is built from 15 residues. With 7 bases removed from V and 5 bases from J, the gap between germline ends came to 17 bases. Germline lookup yields CDR1 MGHDK and CDR2 SYGVNS.

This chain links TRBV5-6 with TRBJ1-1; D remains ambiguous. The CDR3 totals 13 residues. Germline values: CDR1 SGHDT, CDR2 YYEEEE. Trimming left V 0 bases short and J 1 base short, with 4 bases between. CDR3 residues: CASSLATNTEAFF. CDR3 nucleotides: TGTGCCAGCAGCTTGGCTACGAACACTGAAGCTTTCTTT. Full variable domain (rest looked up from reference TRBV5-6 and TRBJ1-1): DAGVTQSPTHLIKTRGQQVTLRCSPKSGHDTVSWYQQALGQGPQFIFQYYEEEERQRGNFPDRFSGHQFPNYSSELNVNALLLGDSALYLCASSLATNTEAFFGQGTRLTVV.

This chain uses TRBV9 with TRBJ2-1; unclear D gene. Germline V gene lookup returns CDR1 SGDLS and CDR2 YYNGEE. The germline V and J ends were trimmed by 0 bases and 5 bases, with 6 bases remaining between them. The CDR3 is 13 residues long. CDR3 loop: CASSVGGNNEQFF. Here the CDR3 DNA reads TGTGCCAGCAGCGTAGGCGGAAACAATGAGCAGTTCTTC. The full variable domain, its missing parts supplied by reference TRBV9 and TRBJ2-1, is DSGVTQTPKHLITATGQRVTLRCSPRSGDLSVYWYQQSLDQGLQFLIQYYNGEERAKGNILERFSAQQFPDLHSELNLSSLELGDSALYFCASSVGGNNEQFFGPGTRLTVL.

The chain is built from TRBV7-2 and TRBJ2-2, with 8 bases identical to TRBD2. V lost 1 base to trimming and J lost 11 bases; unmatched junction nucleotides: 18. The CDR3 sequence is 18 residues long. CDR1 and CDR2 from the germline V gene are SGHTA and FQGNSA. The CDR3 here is CASSLVGGQPGLGFELFF. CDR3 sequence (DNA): TGTGCCAGCAGCTTAGTTGGGGGCCAACCGGGACTAGGTTTCGAGCTGTTTTTT.

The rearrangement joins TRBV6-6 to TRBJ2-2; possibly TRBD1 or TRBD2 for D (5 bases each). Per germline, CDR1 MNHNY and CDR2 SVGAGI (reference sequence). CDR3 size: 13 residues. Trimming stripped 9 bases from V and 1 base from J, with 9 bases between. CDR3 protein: CARKGRNTGELFF. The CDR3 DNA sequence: TGTGCCAGGAAGGGGAGGAACACCGGGGAGCTGTTTTTT.

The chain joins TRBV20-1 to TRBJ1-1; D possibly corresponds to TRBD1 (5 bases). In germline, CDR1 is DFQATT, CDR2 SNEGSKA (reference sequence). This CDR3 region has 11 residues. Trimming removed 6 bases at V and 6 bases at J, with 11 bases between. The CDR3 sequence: CSAPRAPEAFF. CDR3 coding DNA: TGCAGTGCCCCCAGGGCCCCTGAAGCTTTCTTT.

CDR3 in DNA: TGTGCCAGCAGCTCGGACGGGAACCAGCATTTT. Its protein product is CASSSDGNQHF. V usage is TRBV7-2 and J usage is TRBJ1-5; D gene ambiguous. Germline CDR1 reads SGHTA; CDR2 reads FQGNSA. V lost 4 bases and J lost 12, with 10 bases in between. The CDR3 runs 11 residues.

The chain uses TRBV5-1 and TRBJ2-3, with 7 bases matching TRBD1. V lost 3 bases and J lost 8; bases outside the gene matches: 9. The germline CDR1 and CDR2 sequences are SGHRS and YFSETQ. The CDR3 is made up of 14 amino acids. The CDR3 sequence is CASSSGQSRVTQYF. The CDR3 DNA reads TGCGCCAGCAGCTCGGGACAGAGTAGGGTTACGCAGTATTTT.

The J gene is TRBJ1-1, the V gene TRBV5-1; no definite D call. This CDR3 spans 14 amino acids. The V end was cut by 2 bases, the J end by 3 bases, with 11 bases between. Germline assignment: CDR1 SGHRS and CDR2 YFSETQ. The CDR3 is CASSFPERDTEAFF. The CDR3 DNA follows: TGCGCCAGCAGCTTTCCCGAGAGGGACACTGAAGCTTTCTTT.

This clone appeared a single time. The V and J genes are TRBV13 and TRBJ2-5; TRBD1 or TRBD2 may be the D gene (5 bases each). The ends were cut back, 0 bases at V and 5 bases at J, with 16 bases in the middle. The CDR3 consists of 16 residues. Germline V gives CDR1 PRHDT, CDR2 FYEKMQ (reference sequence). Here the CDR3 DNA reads TGTGCCAGCAGCTTAGGCTCGTGGGACGGGTTGGAGACCCAGTACTTC. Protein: CASSLGSWDGLETQYF.

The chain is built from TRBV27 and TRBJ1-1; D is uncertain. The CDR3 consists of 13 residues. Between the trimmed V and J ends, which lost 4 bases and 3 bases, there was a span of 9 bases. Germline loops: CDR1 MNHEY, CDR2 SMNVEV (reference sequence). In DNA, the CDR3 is TGTGCCAGCAGTTCGGACCGGGACACTGAAGCTTTCTTT. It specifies CASSSDRDTEAFF.

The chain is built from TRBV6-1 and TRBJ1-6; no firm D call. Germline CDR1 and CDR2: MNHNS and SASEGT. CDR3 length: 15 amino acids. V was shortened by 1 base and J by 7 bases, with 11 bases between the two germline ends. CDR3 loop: CASSEVTATNSPLHF. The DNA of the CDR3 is TGTGCCAGCAGTGAAGTCACAGCGACGAATTCACCCCTCCACTTT.

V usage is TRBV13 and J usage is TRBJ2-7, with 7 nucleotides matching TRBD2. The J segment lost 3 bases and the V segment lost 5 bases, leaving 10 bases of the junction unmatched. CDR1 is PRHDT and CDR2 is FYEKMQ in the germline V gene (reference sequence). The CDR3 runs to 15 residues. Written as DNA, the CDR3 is TGTGCCAGCAGCCCGCCGGGGGGTGCCCTCTACGAGCAGTACTTC. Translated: CASSPPGGALYEQYF.

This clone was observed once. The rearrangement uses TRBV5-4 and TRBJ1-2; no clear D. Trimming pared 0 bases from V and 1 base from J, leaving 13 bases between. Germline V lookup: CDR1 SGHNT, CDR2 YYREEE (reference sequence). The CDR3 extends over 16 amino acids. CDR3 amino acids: CASSLAGGILNYGYTF. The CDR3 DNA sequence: TGTGCCAGCAGCTTGGCAGGAGGGATCCTTAACTATGGCTACACCTTC. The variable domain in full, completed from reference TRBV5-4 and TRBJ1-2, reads ETGVTQSPTHLIKTRGQQVTLRCSSQSGHNTVSWYQQALGQGPQFIFQYYREEENGRGNFPPRFSGLQFPNYSSELNVNALELDDSALYLCASSLAGGILNYGYTFGSGTRLTVV.

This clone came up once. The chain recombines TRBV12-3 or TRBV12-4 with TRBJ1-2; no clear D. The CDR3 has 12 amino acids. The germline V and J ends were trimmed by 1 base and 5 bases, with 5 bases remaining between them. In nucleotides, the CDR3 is TGTGCCAGCAGTTTAGAAGGGTATGGCTACACCTTC. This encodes CASSLEGYGYTF.

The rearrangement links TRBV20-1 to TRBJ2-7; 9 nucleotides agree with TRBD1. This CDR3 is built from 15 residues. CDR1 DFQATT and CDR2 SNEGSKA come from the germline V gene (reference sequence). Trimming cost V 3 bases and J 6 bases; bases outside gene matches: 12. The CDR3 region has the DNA TGCAGTGCTAGTCTGGCGGGACAGGGATTAAGCGAGCAGTACTTC. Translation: CSASLAGQGLSEQYF.

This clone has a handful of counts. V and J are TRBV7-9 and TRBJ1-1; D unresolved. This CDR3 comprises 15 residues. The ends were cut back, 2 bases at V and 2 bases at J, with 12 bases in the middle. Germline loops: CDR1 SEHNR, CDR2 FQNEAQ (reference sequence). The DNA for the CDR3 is TGTGCCAGCAGCTTAACTAGTATAGGCAACACTGAAGCTTTCTTT. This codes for CASSLTSIGNTEAFF.

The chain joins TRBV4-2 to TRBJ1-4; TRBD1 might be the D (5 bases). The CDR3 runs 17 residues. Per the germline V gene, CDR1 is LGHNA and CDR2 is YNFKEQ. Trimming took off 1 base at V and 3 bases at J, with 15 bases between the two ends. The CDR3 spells CASSQGDRGKSNEKLFF. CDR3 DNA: TGTGCCAGCAGCCAAGGGGACCGGGGCAAGTCTAATGAAAAACTGTTTTTT.

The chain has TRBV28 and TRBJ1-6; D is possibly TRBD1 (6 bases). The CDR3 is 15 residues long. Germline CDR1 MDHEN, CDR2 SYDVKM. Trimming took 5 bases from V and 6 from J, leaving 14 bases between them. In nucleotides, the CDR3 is TGTGCCAGCAGTGACTACGGGACACTTAATTCACCCCTCCACTTT. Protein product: CASSDYGTLNSPLHF.

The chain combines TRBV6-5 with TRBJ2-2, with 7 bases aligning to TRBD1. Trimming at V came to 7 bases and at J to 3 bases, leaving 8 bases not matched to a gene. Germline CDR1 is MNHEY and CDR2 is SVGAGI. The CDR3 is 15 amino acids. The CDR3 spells CASTPGQEHTGELFF. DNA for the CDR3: TGTGCCAGCACACCCGGACAGGAACACACCGGGGAGCTGTTTTTT.

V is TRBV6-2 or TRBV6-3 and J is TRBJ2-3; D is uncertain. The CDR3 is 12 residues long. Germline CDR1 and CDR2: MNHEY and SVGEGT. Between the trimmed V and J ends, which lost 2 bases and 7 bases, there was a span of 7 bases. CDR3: CASSYGLNTQYF. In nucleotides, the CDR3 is TGTGCCAGCAGTTACGGTCTAAATACGCAGTATTTT.